The sequence of this TCR beta chain was determined in a study of metastatic and nonmetastatic thyroid tumors. Overall study context: Across peripheral blood and tumor or nodule tissue samples taken from malignant and benign thyroid patients, the repertoires were compared with one another.

Notes on the study in general: Relative to benign nodules, malignant thyroid tumors were reportedly characterized by significantly elevated TCR beta diversity in blood and tumor.

No patient had received any treatment before thyroid surgery. The table lists this clone with many counts. The antigen is unknown. The CDR3 contains 12 residues. The V end was cut by 7 bases, the J end by 0 bases, with 9 bases between. Germline values: CDR1 SQVTM, CDR2 ANQGSEA. MiXCR reprocessed the PCR reads for TCRdb. The sample yields about 59,000 clones, around 15% seen once. The genes are TRBV29-1 and TRBJ1-1; no clear D. This TCR was recovered from a male donor with papillary thyroid cancer or a benign thyroid nodule (not recorded which). Some clones in this sample may be carry-over from other donors' samples. Source material: blood. The CDR3: CSALNMNTEAFF. The CDR3 DNA reads TGCAGCGCTTTGAATATGAACACTGAAGCTTTCTTT.